A single sample gave rise to the 32 T cell receptor beta chains below, sequenced in a study of cytomegalovirus exposure and HLA in healthy donors. Amplification used 60 Vbeta primers and 13 Jbeta primers. Produced via immunoSEQ multiplex PCR; TCRdb's table is partial and in-frame only. Here the sample spans about 150,000 clones, around 82% being singletons. The sequencing input was PBMCs. The receptors shown here come from a woman in her forties or fifties in good health and CMV-seropositive.

This chain uses TRBV4-2 with TRBJ1-6; D might be TRBD1 (5 bases). The ends were cut back, 4 bases at V and 8 bases at J, with 15 bases in the middle. Germline lookup yields CDR1 LGHNA and CDR2 YNFKEQ. There are 15 residues in the CDR3. DNA of the CDR3: TGTGCCAGCAGCCGGGGGGGGGATCCGGATTCACCCCTCCACTTT. Translating gives CASSRGGDPDSPLHF.

The V and J genes are TRBV6-1 and TRBJ1-1; D call uncertain. Germline V CDR1 and CDR2: MNHNS, SASEGT. V lost 6 bases and J 1 base, leaving 12 bases between the germline ends. This CDR3 is built from 14 residues. Here the CDR3 reads CASRPSLGNTEAFF. For the CDR3, the DNA is TGTGCCAGCAGACCAAGCCTTGGGAACACTGAAGCTTTCTTT.

This clone showed up just once. The chain carries TRBV7-8 and TRBJ1-5, with D tentatively TRBD1 (5 bases). V gave up 1 base and J gave up 5 bases, with 12 bases separating them. This CDR3 has 15 residues. Germline V gene sequence: CDR1 SGHVS, CDR2 FQNEAQ. The CDR3 reads CASSLVQGRHQPQHF. The CDR3 region has the DNA TGTGCCAGCAGCTTAGTGCAGGGCAGACATCAGCCCCAGCATTTT.

This chain joins TRBV7-9 and TRBJ2-1; a weak D match, TRBD2 (5 bases). The CDR3 covers 15 residues. Germline V lookup: CDR1 SEHNR, CDR2 FQNEAQ (reference sequence). V lost 4 bases to trimming and J lost 9 bases, with 19 bases between them. CDR3 region: CASSYHPDPSSEQFF. DNA for the CDR3: TGTGCCAGCAGCTACCACCCCGACCCTAGCAGTGAGCAGTTCTTC.

This clone showed up just once. V gene TRBV7-7 combines with J gene TRBJ1-3, with D unclear. The germline gives CDR1 SSHAT, CDR2 FNYEAQ (reference sequence). The V and J ends lost 1 base and 4 bases respectively, with 5 bases between them. The CDR3 covers 13 residues. Written as DNA, the CDR3 is TGTGCCAGCAGCTTAGGGCCCGGAAACACCATATATTTT. This encodes CASSLGPGNTIYF. The whole variable domain, remainder taken from reference TRBV7-7 and TRBJ1-3, is GAGVSQSPRYKVTKRGQDVTLRCDPISSHATLYWYQQALGQGPEFLTYFNYEAQPDKSGLPSDRFSAERPEGSISTLTIQRTEQRDSAMYRCASSLGPGNTIYFGEGSWLTVV.

The chain is built from TRBV5-6 and TRBJ2-1; 12 bases line up with TRBD2. The CDR3 is 17 amino acids. Losses at the gene ends were 1 base for V and 9 bases for J; bases not matched to a gene: 11. CDR1 and CDR2 from the germline V gene are SGHDT and YYEEEE. The CDR3 DNA follows: TGTGCCAGCAGCTTGACCGGGACTAGCGGGTATCTTATTGAGCAGTTCTTC. This gives the protein CASSLTGTSGYLIEQFF.

The J gene is TRBJ2-7, the V gene TRBV19, with 8 bases that match TRBD2. Germline CDR1 LNHDA, CDR2 SQIVND (reference sequence). Germline trimming cut 1 base from V and 3 bases from J; bases unmatched to any gene: 5. The CDR3 extends over 15 amino acids. CDR3 in amino acids: CASSIVSGGDYEQYF. DNA for the CDR3: TGTGCCAGTAGTATAGTCAGCGGGGGTGACTACGAGCAGTACTTC.

This clone was seen just once. The CDR3 region has the DNA TGCGCCAGCAGTTTTAGCGGGGTGGCCCGCACAGATACGCAGTATTTT. It encodes CASSFSGVARTDTQYF. The V call is TRBV5-1, the J call TRBJ2-3; 8 bases agree with TRBD2. The CDR3 sequence is 16 residues long. The V gene end was trimmed by 5 bases and the J gene end by 1 base; junction bases not matched to a gene: 9. CDR1 is SGHRS and CDR2 is YFSETQ in the germline V gene. The entire variable domain, with the rest obtained from reference TRBV5-1 and TRBJ2-3, is as follows: KAGVTQTPRYLIKTRGQQVTLSCSPISGHRSVSWYQQTPGQGLQFLFEYFSETQRNKGNFPGRFSGRQFSNSRSEMNVSTLELGDSALYLCASSFSGVARTDTQYFGPGTRLTVL.

This sequence joins TRBV11-2 and TRBJ1-5; 12 nucleotides agree with TRBD1. J lost 8 bases, V lost 5 bases, and 4 bases had no gene match. This CDR3 is 14 amino acids long. CDR1 and CDR2 from the germline V gene are SGHAT and FQNNGV. The CDR3 reads CASSPGTGGEPQHF. CDR3 DNA sequence: TGTGCCAGCAGCCCCGGGACAGGGGGCGAGCCCCAGCATTTT.

CDR3 loop: CASLDRVYGYTF. CDR3 DNA: TGTGCCAGCCTGGACAGGGTCTATGGCTACACCTTC. The chain uses TRBV27 and TRBJ1-2, with 8 bases aligning to TRBD1. CDR3 length equals 12 residues. Looked up from germline, CDR1 is MNHEY and CDR2 is SMNVEV (reference sequence). The V gene end was trimmed by 8 bases and the J gene end by 4 bases; junction bases not matched to a gene: 3.

This clone has only one observation. The rearrangement uses TRBV6-1 and TRBJ2-7, with D maybe TRBD1 (6 bases). Germline V gene lookup returns CDR1 MNHNS and CDR2 SASEGT. V was trimmed by 1 base and J by 0 bases, leaving 10 bases between them. CDR3 length: 15 amino acids. This chain's CDR3 is CASSEEGVGSYEQYF. The CDR3 coding sequence is TGTGCCAGCAGTGAAGAGGGGGTCGGCTCCTACGAGCAGTACTTC.

In its sample, this clone was seen once. The gene calls are TRBV6-6 and TRBJ2-5; 9 bases align to TRBD1. The CDR3 covers 15 residues. Losses at the gene ends were 5 bases for V and 11 bases for J; bases not matched to a gene: 15. Germline V gene data show CDR1 as MNHNY and CDR2 as SVGAGI (reference sequence). The CDR3 DNA reads TGTGCCAGCAGTCTTGAACCGGGACAGGGATACAAGCAGTACTTC. Protein product: CASSLEPGQGYKQYF.

The gene calls are TRBV19 and TRBJ2-6, with a possible D match to TRBD2 (5 bases). Germline values: CDR1 LNHDA, CDR2 SQIVND (reference sequence). This CDR3 is 19 amino acids long. V was clipped by 7 bases and J by 1 base, with 23 bases between them. The CDR3 sequence: CASTKRAGNPQSGANVLTF. CDR3 bases: TGTGCCAGTACCAAAAGGGCGGGTAACCCGCAATCTGGGGCCAACGTCCTGACTTTC.

The genes are TRBV9 and TRBJ2-2; a possible D gene is TRBD1 (6 bases). CDR3 length equals 15 residues. CDR1 SGDLS and CDR2 YYNGEE come from the germline V gene. With 3 bases removed from V and 3 bases from J, the gap between germline ends came to 12 bases. The CDR3 sequence: CASSATTGDTGELFF. Written as DNA, the CDR3 is TGTGCCAGCAGCGCAACGACAGGAGACACCGGGGAGCTGTTTTTT.

This clone was detected only a few times. DNA of the CDR3: TGTGCAGCCGGTCTTGGAAACACCATATATTTT. It codes for CAAGLGNTIYF. V usage is TRBV6-5 and J usage is TRBJ1-3; D ambiguous. Germline lookup yields CDR1 MNHEY and CDR2 SVGAGI. CDR3 length: 11 amino acids.

This clone was detected only a few times. The rearrangement uses TRBV5-1 and TRBJ2-1; a possible D gene is TRBD2 (5 bases). There are 14 residues in the CDR3. V lost 0 bases and J 3 bases, leaving 7 bases between the germline ends. In germline, CDR1 is SGHRS, CDR2 YFSETQ. CDR3 amino acids: CASSLDTSYNEQFF. DNA for the CDR3: TGCGCCAGCAGCTTGGATACTAGCTACAATGAGCAGTTCTTC. The whole variable domain, remainder taken from reference TRBV5-1 and TRBJ2-1, is KAGVTQTPRYLIKTRGQQVTLSCSPISGHRSVSWYQQTPGQGLQFLFEYFSETQRNKGNFPGRFSGRQFSNSRSEMNVSTLELGDSALYLCASSLDTSYNEQFFGPGTRLTVL.

This chain uses TRBV5-8 with TRBJ1-4, with TRBD1 matching over 10 bases. This CDR3 is built from 16 residues. Germline V gene sequence: CDR1 SGHTS, CDR2 YDEGEE. The ends lost 0 bases at V and 6 bases at J; junction bases unmatched: 5. This chain's CDR3 is CASSLGSTGGDEKLFF. The CDR3 DNA reads TGTGCCAGCAGCTTGGGCTCGACAGGGGGCGATGAAAAACTGTTTTTT.

The gene calls are TRBV7-9 and TRBJ2-1; D remains ambiguous. In germline, CDR1 is SEHNR, CDR2 FQNEAQ (reference sequence). Trimming shortened V by 7 bases and J by 3 bases, and 4 bases separated the two germline ends. CDR3 length: 11 residues. CDR3 region: CASNNYNEQFF. CDR3 bases: TGTGCCAGCAACAACTACAATGAGCAGTTCTTC.

This chain uses TRBV2 with TRBJ2-3, with D tentatively TRBD2 (5 bases). Per germline, CDR1 SNHLY and CDR2 FYNNEI. The ends were cut back, 5 bases at V and 1 base at J, with 13 bases in the middle. The CDR3 length is 15 residues. The chain's CDR3 is CASSTRTGGTDTQYF. The CDR3, as DNA: TGTGCCAGCAGTACGCGGACTGGGGGCACAGATACGCAGTATTTT.

This clone was picked up a small number of times. Here the CDR3 DNA reads TGTGCCGGCGGACTAGCGAGGGAGAATACGCAGTATTTT. Translating gives CAGGLARENTQYF. This chain joins TRBV2 and TRBJ2-3, with 9 bases fitting TRBD2. The V segment lost 11 bases and the J segment 7 bases; nucleotides outside the gene matches: 10. CDR1 is SNHLY and CDR2 is FYNNEI in the germline V gene. This CDR3 contains 13 residues.

This chain links TRBV7-6 with TRBJ1-1; the D is unclear. There are 16 residues in the CDR3. V lost 5 bases and J 5 bases, leaving 21 bases between the germline ends. Germline values: CDR1 SGHVS, CDR2 FNYEAQ. CDR3 bases: TGTGCCAGCAGCGCCAGAACGGGTCAATTAAGGACTGAAGCTTTCTTT. Amino acid sequence: CASSARTGQLRTEAFF.

The gene calls are TRBV5-6 and TRBJ2-7, with TRBD2 as a possible D gene (6 bases). Looked up from germline, CDR1 is SGHDT and CDR2 is YYEEEE. Trimming stripped 2 bases from V and 7 bases from J, with 16 bases between. This CDR3 is built from 14 residues. This CDR3 reads CASSFAGSPKEQYF. The CDR3 DNA follows: TGTGCCAGCAGCTTTGCGGGGTCCCCTAAGGAGCAGTACTTC.

Concerning this clone: An end of the junction does not agree with germline; a read error may underlie this. This sequence joins TRBV7-2 and TRBJ1-4; 7 bases line up with TRBD1. CDR3 length: 14 amino acids. Germline-derived CDR1 and CDR2 are SGHTA and FQGNSA. The chain's CDR3 is CASSFRDRNGKLFF. The CDR3 nucleotides are TGTGCCAGCAGCTTCCGGGACAGAAATGGAAAACTGTTTTTT. Full variable domain (remainder filled in from reference TRBV7-2 and TRBJ1-4): GAGVSQSPSNKVTEKGKDVELRCDPISGHTALYWYRQSLGQGLEFLIYFQGNSAPDKSGLPSDRFSAERTGGSVSTLTIQRTQQEDSAVYLCASSFRDRNGKLFFGSGTQLSVL.

The sample holds a few counts of this clone. The chain has TRBV29-1 and TRBJ2-6, with 10 bases lining up with TRBD2. V shed 5 bases and J 0 bases; nucleotides not matched to a gene: 1. Germline V gives CDR1 SQVTM, CDR2 ANQGSEA. The CDR3 extends over 15 amino acids. CDR3 region: CSVRTSGSGANVLTF. DNA for the CDR3: TGCAGCGTTCGGACTAGCGGCTCTGGGGCCAACGTCCTGACTTTC.

The V and J genes are TRBV6-1 and TRBJ2-7, with 11 bases fitting TRBD2. V was clipped by 6 bases and J by 13 bases; unmatched bases: 11. The V gene's germline CDR1 is MNHNS and CDR2 SASEGT. The CDR3 sequence is 13 residues long. The CDR3 region has the DNA TGTGCCAGCAGCGACCTGACTAGCGGGGCCCCTTACTTC. Translated: CASSDLTSGAPYF.

The V gene is TRBV4-3, the J gene TRBJ2-1, with 13 bases identical to TRBD2. The CDR3 contains 16 residues. Losses at the gene ends were 4 bases for V and 2 bases for J; bases not matched to a gene: 2. Per the germline V gene, CDR1 is LGHNA and CDR2 is YSLEER. The CDR3 here is CASSPLAGGAYNEQFF. The CDR3 DNA is TGCGCCAGCAGCCCACTAGCGGGGGGGGCCTACAATGAGCAGTTCTTC.

This chain joins TRBV30 and TRBJ1-1, with D maybe TRBD1 (5 bases). V lost 1 base and J 0 bases, leaving 24 bases between the germline ends. The germline gives CDR1 GTSNPN, CDR2 SVGIG (reference sequence). The length of the CDR3 is 19 residues. In nucleotides, the CDR3 is TGTGCCTGGAGTGGCGGGGGTCGAAGAAGGGTTGGGATGAACACTGAAGCTTTCTTT. Its protein product is CAWSGGGRRRVGMNTEAFF. The whole variable domain, remainder taken from reference TRBV30 and TRBJ1-1, is SQTIHQWPATLVQPVGSPLSLECTVEGTSNPNLYWYRQAAGRGLQLLFYSVGIGQISSEVPQNLSASRPQDRQFILSSKKLLLSDSGFYLCAWSGGGRRRVGMNTEAFFGQGTRLTVV.

This clone was seen just once. This sequence joins TRBV5-1 and TRBJ2-3, with 8 bases identical to TRBD2. The CDR3 is made up of 14 amino acids. Germline V gives CDR1 SGHRS, CDR2 YFSETQ. Unmatched junction bases numbered 5, after V lost 1 base and J lost 7 bases. CDR3: CASSLNGGANTQYF. The CDR3 coding sequence is TGCGCCAGCAGCTTGAACGGGGGGGCAAATACGCAGTATTTT.

This clone has only one observation. This rearrangement joins TRBV11-2 to TRBJ1-1; 7 nucleotides align to TRBD1. Germline V gene data show CDR1 as SGHAT and CDR2 as FQNNGV. V shed 2 bases, J shed 5 bases, and the junction held 14 bases outside the gene matches. The CDR3 extends over 17 amino acids. The CDR3, as DNA: TGTGCCAGCAGCTTATCACAGGGGAATTTTAGGTTGACTGAAGCTTTCTTT. It is translated as CASSLSQGNFRLTEAFF.

The chain links TRBV30 to TRBJ2-7, with D uncertain. The CDR3 loop spans 14 amino acids. V was clipped by 1 base and J by 7 bases, with 17 bases between them. The germline gives CDR1 GTSNPN, CDR2 SVGIG (reference sequence). CDR3 amino acids: CAWSGTGLFGEQYF. The CDR3 region has the DNA TGTGCCTGGAGTGGTACGGGTCTTTTTGGGGAGCAGTACTTC.

The V gene is TRBV9, the J gene TRBJ1-2; D is undetermined. Trimming pared 4 bases from V and 4 bases from J, leaving 11 bases between. The CDR3 sequence is 13 residues long. Per the germline V gene, CDR1 is SGDLS and CDR2 is YYNGEE. The CDR3 region is CASSPGEFYGYTF. In DNA, the CDR3 is TGTGCCAGCAGCCCCGGGGAGTTCTATGGCTACACCTTC.

The rearrangement joins TRBV27 to TRBJ1-1; no definite D call. Per the germline V gene, CDR1 is MNHEY and CDR2 is SMNVEV (reference sequence). The germline V and J ends were trimmed by 4 bases and 9 bases, with 12 bases remaining between them. This CDR3 has 12 amino acids. As DNA, the CDR3 is TGTGCCAGCAGTTACACCCCTAGTCAAGCTTTCTTT. This translates into CASSYTPSQAFF.